These 16 T cell receptor beta chains were sequenced from one sample in a study of blood T cell repertoires in COVID-19. Repertoires were generated with immunoSEQ multiplex PCR, while TCRdb's copy carries only in-frame clones and drops some. The sample has 170,000 or so clones, just over 85% seen once; the top ten hold approximately 7%. Sample: peripheral blood. Source of these receptors: a man aged 50 or older with active or convalescent COVID-19.

The chain recombines TRBV7-9 with TRBJ2-1; a possible D gene is TRBD2 (5 bases). This CDR3 has 16 amino acids. The V and J ends lost 2 bases and 7 bases respectively, with 18 bases between them. Per the germline V gene, CDR1 is SEHNR and CDR2 is FQNEAQ (reference sequence). The CDR3 DNA reads TGTGCCAGCAGCTTAAATCTCGGAGGAACGGGGAATGAGCAGTTCTTC. Translated: CASSLNLGGTGNEQFF.

This chain joins TRBV7-2 and TRBJ2-2; 12 positions match TRBD2. CDR3 length: 14 amino acids. Germline CDR1 SGHTA, CDR2 FQGNSA. The junction had 5 bases not matched to a gene; V was cut back by 10 bases and J by 5 bases. The CDR3 protein is CATRLAGATGELFF. In nucleotides, the CDR3 is TGTGCCACCAGACTAGCGGGAGCAACCGGGGAGCTGTTTTTT.

The rearrangement joins TRBV18 to TRBJ1-6; D perhaps matches TRBD1 (5 bases). Germline V CDR1 and CDR2: KGHSH, LQKENI. Trimming left V 4 bases short and J 8 bases short, with 6 bases between. The CDR3 extends over 12 amino acids. CDR3 protein: CASSLRDSPLHF. The CDR3, as DNA: TGTGCCAGCTCACTCAGGGATTCACCCCTCCACTTT.

The chain combines TRBV5-1 with TRBJ1-2; D possibly corresponds to TRBD1 (5 bases). With 0 bases removed from V and 3 bases from J, the gap between germline ends came to 9 bases. Germline lookup yields CDR1 SGHRS and CDR2 YFSETQ. The CDR3 runs to 14 residues. This CDR3 reads CASSLDPGDYGYTF. DNA of the CDR3: TGCGCCAGCAGCTTGGACCCGGGGGACTATGGCTACACCTTC.

This clone was recorded a few times. The V gene is TRBV19, the J gene TRBJ2-7; 8 nucleotides match TRBD1. Germline trimming cut 10 bases from V and 2 bases from J; bases unmatched to any gene: 10. The CDR3 runs to 14 residues. Germline-derived CDR1 and CDR2 are LNHDA and SQIVND (reference sequence). The CDR3 loop reads CATRPGTGTYEQYF. The CDR3 DNA is TGTGCCACCCGACCCGGGACAGGAACCTACGAGCAGTACTTC. The whole variable domain, filled in from reference TRBV19 and TRBJ2-7, reads DGGITQSPKYLFRKEGQNVTLSCEQNLNHDAMYWYRQDPGQGLRLIYYSQIVNDFQKGDIAEGYSVSREKKESFPLTVTSAQKNPTAFYLCATRPGTGTYEQYFGPGTRLTVT.

The sample holds one count of this clone. The chain is built from TRBV6-1 and TRBJ2-2, with 9 bases that match TRBD2. CDR3 size: 17 residues. Germline-derived CDR1 and CDR2 are MNHNS and SASEGT. V gave up 1 base and J gave up 6 bases; unmatched junction bases: 9. The CDR3 nucleotides read TGTGCCAGCAGTGAAGGGGGGAGCGGGGGGCGACCCGGGGAGCTGTTTTTT. Its translation is CASSEGGSGGRPGELFF.

In DNA, the CDR3 is TGTGCCAGCTCAACCGCCGGACAGGGAGTGACTGAAGCTTTCTTT. This encodes CASSTAGQGVTEAFF. This rearrangement joins TRBV18 to TRBJ1-1; 8 bases map to TRBD1. The ends lost 5 bases at V and 5 bases at J; junction bases unmatched: 10. CDR1 and CDR2 (germline): KGHSH, LQKENI. The CDR3 is 15 residues long.

The V gene is TRBV9, the J gene TRBJ2-2, with D perhaps matching TRBD2 (6 bases). The CDR3 contains 17 residues. The germline V gene encodes CDR1 SGDLS and CDR2 YYNGEE. Trimming shortened V by 0 bases and J by 0 bases, and 12 bases separated the two germline ends. The CDR3: CASSVDLRLANTGELFF. CDR3 bases: TGTGCCAGCAGCGTAGATCTCCGACTAGCGAACACCGGGGAGCTGTTTTTT.

The CDR3 DNA follows: TGTGCCAGCAGAGGGACACGAAACACCGGGGAGCTGTTTTTT. Its protein is CASRGTRNTGELFF. The rearrangement uses TRBV6-5 and TRBJ2-2; D might be TRBD1 (6 bases). CDR1 and CDR2 (germline): MNHEY, SVGAGI. V was pared by 6 bases and J by 2 bases, with 10 bases between. The CDR3 consists of 14 residues.

This rearrangement joins TRBV19 to TRBJ1-4, with 10 bases matching TRBD1. The V and J ends lost 4 bases and 8 bases, in that order; junction bases with no gene match: 4. CDR1 is LNHDA, CDR2 SQIVND, per germline (reference sequence). This CDR3 region has 14 residues. Written as DNA, the CDR3 is TGTGCCAGTAGTAGGGACAGGGGTCGAGAAAAACTGTTTTTT. Translated: CASSRDRGREKLFF. Looking up the rest from reference TRBV19 and TRBJ1-4 gives the full variable domain: DGGITQSPKYLFRKEGQNVTLSCEQNLNHDAMYWYRQDPGQGLRLIYYSQIVNDFQKGDIAEGYSVSREKKESFPLTVTSAQKNPTAFYLCASSRDRGREKLFFGSGTQLSVL.

The chain is built from TRBV5-1 and TRBJ1-4, with D perhaps TRBD1 (6 bases). The CDR3 extends over 15 amino acids. The germline gives CDR1 SGHRS, CDR2 YFSETQ. V lost 1 base and J 8 bases, leaving 15 bases between the germline ends. The CDR3 sequence: CASSLRPGEEEKLFF. CDR3 bases: TGCGCCAGCAGCTTGAGGCCAGGGGAAGAGGAAAAACTGTTTTTT.

The genes are TRBV30 and TRBJ1-1, with D tentatively TRBD1 (6 bases). Germline CDR1 and CDR2: GTSNPN and SVGIG (reference sequence). V lost 0 bases, J lost 12 bases, and 14 bases lay in between. CDR3 size: 12 residues. The CDR3 DNA reads TGTGCCTGGAGTGTACAAGGGGGAGTGTCTTTCTTT. This sequence encodes CAWSVQGGVSFF.

V is TRBV9 and J is TRBJ2-3; TRBD2 is a possible D gene (6 bases). Germline values: CDR1 SGDLS, CDR2 YYNGEE. The V gene lost 0 bases and the J gene lost 3 bases, with 11 bases spanning the gap. This CDR3 comprises 15 residues. This CDR3 is CASSVASLATDTQYF. The CDR3 DNA sequence: TGTGCCAGCAGCGTAGCTAGCCTAGCGACAGATACGCAGTATTTT.

The rearrangement joins TRBV24-1 to TRBJ2-1, with D possibly matching TRBD2 (6 bases). The length of the CDR3 is 16 residues. The ends were cut back, 5 bases at V and 0 bases at J, with 13 bases in the middle. Germline V lookup: CDR1 KGHDR, CDR2 SFDVKD. DNA of the CDR3: TGTGCCACCAGTGGCTCCGGGGGAAGCTCCTACAATGAGCAGTTCTTC. Translating it yields CATSGSGGSSYNEQFF.

The V and J genes are TRBV27 and TRBJ2-7, with D possibly being TRBD1 (5 bases). CDR3 length: 14 residues. Germline V gives CDR1 MNHEY, CDR2 SMNVEV (reference sequence). With 2 bases removed from V and 4 bases from J, the gap between germline ends came to 12 bases. This CDR3 is CASSLDSYRYEQYF. The CDR3 DNA sequence: TGTGCCAGCAGTTTAGACAGTTATAGATACGAGCAGTACTTC.

The V call is TRBV6-5, the J call TRBJ2-5; the match to TRBD2 covers 11 bases. This CDR3 has 14 residues. Germline assignment: CDR1 MNHEY and CDR2 SVGAGI. V was clipped by 4 bases and J by 4 bases; unmatched bases: 2. DNA of the CDR3: TGTGCCAGCAGTTCCGGACTAGCGGGAGAGACCCAGTACTTC. Amino acid sequence: CASSSGLAGETQYF.